A single sample is the source of the 2 T cell receptor beta chains below, sequenced in a study of blood T cells in healthy people across ages. The use of a sample-barcoded 5' primer and a J-beta primer mix characterized a second PCR of roughly 6 to 11 cycles. Each CDR3 protein is one row after TCRdb ran MiXCR on the 5' RACE reads. This sample yields some 1.1 million distinct CDR3 sequences, of which about two fifths are seen a single time; under 15% belongs to the top ten. The specimen sequenced was blood. The receptor set was obtained from a man aged 18 to 30 in good health.

This clonotype turned up a few times. The V call is TRBV7-9, the J call TRBJ1-4, with D perhaps matching TRBD1 (5 bases). This CDR3 region has 16 residues. The germline V and J ends were trimmed by 3 bases and 0 bases, with 11 bases remaining between them. The germline CDR1 and CDR2 sequences are SEHNR and FQNEAQ (reference sequence). The CDR3 reads CASSLVQATTNEKLFF. The CDR3 nucleotides read TGTGCCAGCAGCTTGGTACAGGCTACAACTAATGAAAAACTGTTTTTT.

This clonotype has more than one count but fewer than ten. The rearrangement joins TRBV20-1 to TRBJ2-7; 11 bases are shared with TRBD2. Germline CDR1 and CDR2: DFQATT and SNEGSKA (reference sequence). V lost 8 bases and J lost 4; bases outside the gene matches: 10. There are 14 residues in the CDR3. CDR3 protein: CSPRLAGTPYEQYF. CDR3 in DNA: TGCAGTCCTCGACTAGCGGGGACACCTTACGAGCAGTACTTC.